The 14 T cell receptor beta chains in this list originate from one sample, sequenced in a study of T cells in localized non-small cell lung cancer. The method was immunoSEQ multiplex PCR; TCRdb's version includes in-frame clones alone and lacks a portion of them. The table records around 2,000 clones, roughly 28% of them present only once. This specimen was normal lung tissue next to the tumor, taken before any cancer treatment. The receptors derive from a woman aged 35 to 75 with stage II lung adenocarcinoma.

This chain links TRBV29-1 with TRBJ1-1; TRBD1 matches at 11 bases. V was pared by 3 bases and J by 11 bases, with 17 bases of the junction left unmatched. The CDR3 spans 16 residues. Looked up from germline, CDR1 is SQVTM and CDR2 is ANQGSEA. This CDR3 reads CSVEGTGGGGSEAAFF. DNA for the CDR3: TGCAGCGTTGAGGGGACAGGGGGAGGTGGATCAGAAGCGGCTTTCTTT.

The V call is TRBV5-1, the J call TRBJ1-5; 9 bases match TRBD1. V was pared by 4 bases and J by 3 bases, with 5 bases of the junction left unmatched. This CDR3 is 15 amino acids long. The germline gives CDR1 SGHRS, CDR2 YFSETQ. CDR3 coding DNA: TGCGCCAGCAGCAGGACAGGGGATTACAATCAGCCCCAGCATTTT. It yields the protein CASSRTGDYNQPQHF.

This chain connects TRBV28 to TRBJ1-5, with a possible D match to TRBD1 (6 bases). Looked up from germline, CDR1 is MDHEN and CDR2 is SYDVKM. The ends were cut back, 4 bases at V and 2 bases at J, with 12 bases in the middle. The length of the CDR3 is 15 residues. The CDR3 DNA reads TGTGCCAGCAGTTCGACAGGTAGGGGCAATCAGCCCCAGCATTTT. As protein: CASSSTGRGNQPQHF. The full variable domain, rest sourced from reference TRBV28 and TRBJ1-5, is DVKVTQSSRYLVKRTGEKVFLECVQDMDHENMFWYRQDPGLGLRLIYFSYDVKMKEKGDIPEGYSVSREKKERFSLILESASTNQTSMYLCASSSTGRGNQPQHFGDGTRLSIL.

This clone turned up a few times. V gene TRBV9 combines with J gene TRBJ2-3; 7 positions agree with TRBD2. The CDR3 has 17 amino acids. CDR1 is SGDLS and CDR2 is YYNGEE in the germline V gene. V was pared by 0 bases and J by 0 bases, with 7 bases of the junction left unmatched. The CDR3 here is CASSVAPAGVSTDTQYF. CDR3 DNA sequence: TGTGCCAGCAGCGTAGCTCCCGCGGGGGTTAGCACAGATACGCAGTATTTT.

This clone is labeled as medium-sized. One end of the junction does not line up with germline, which may come from a read error. The V gene is TRBV11-3, the J gene TRBJ2-5; 8 bases fit TRBD2. The CDR3 has 15 amino acids. Germline-derived CDR1 and CDR2 are SGHNT and YENEEA. The CDR3 bases are TGTGCCAGCAGCTACCTGGGGCGGGAGGAAGAGGCCCAGTACTTC. This encodes CASSYLGREEEAQYF. Filled out from reference TRBV11-3 and TRBJ2-5, the complete variable domain reads EAGVVQSPRYKIIEKKQPVAFWCNPISGHNTLYWYLQNLGQGPELLIRYENEEAVDDSQLPKDRFSAERLKGVDSTLKIQPAELGDSAVYLCASSYLGREEEAQYFGPGTRLLVL.

This clone was picked up a small number of times. V usage is TRBV28 and J usage is TRBJ2-7; 7 bases map to TRBD1. The V and J ends lost 8 bases and 5 bases, in that order; junction bases with no gene match: 12. Germline-derived CDR1 and CDR2 are MDHEN and SYDVKM. There are 14 residues in the CDR3. CDR3: CASFGGTVVHEQYF. The CDR3 DNA reads TGTGCCAGCTTTGGTGGGACAGTCGTCCACGAGCAGTACTTC.

The J gene is TRBJ2-5, the V gene TRBV18, with D maybe TRBD2 (6 bases). This CDR3 region has 15 residues. Trimming left V 1 base short and J 5 bases short, with 14 bases between. From germline, CDR1 is KGHSH and CDR2 LQKENI. CDR3 sequence: CASSPRPTSSETQYF. CDR3 DNA sequence: TGTGCCAGCTCACCACGCCCTACTAGCTCCGAGACCCAGTACTTC.

This clone was seen only a few times. The rearrangement joins TRBV9 to TRBJ2-5; no definite D call. The CDR3 runs to 14 residues. Germline CDR1 reads SGDLS; CDR2 reads YYNGEE. V lost 2 bases, J lost 0 bases, and 8 bases lay in between. CDR3 sequence: CASSVGSYQETQYF. Written as DNA, the CDR3 is TGTGCCAGCAGCGTGGGGTCGTACCAAGAGACCCAGTACTTC.

This clone has a handful of counts. The chain combines TRBV6-8 with TRBJ1-5; D may be TRBD1 (5 bases). The V end lost 6 bases, the J end lost 0 bases, and 9 bases lay between the germline ends. Germline loops: CDR1 MNHGY, CDR2 SAAAGT. The CDR3 runs 14 residues. CDR3 residues: CASRDTYSNQPQHF. CDR3 DNA: TGTGCCAGCAGGGACACCTATAGCAATCAGCCCCAGCATTTT.

The V and J genes are TRBV23-1 and TRBJ1-4; D perhaps matches TRBD1 (5 bases). TRBV23-1 is an open reading frame whose function is uncertain. The CDR3 runs 14 residues. Trimming stripped 7 bases from V and 7 bases from J, with 16 bases between. CDR3 sequence: CASIRRDGSEKLFF. CDR3 sequence (DNA): TGCGCCAGCATCAGGAGGGACGGTAGTGAAAAACTGTTTTTT.

The chain is built from TRBV19 and TRBJ2-5; D is ambiguous. The CDR3 covers 13 residues. From germline, CDR1 is LNHDA and CDR2 SQIVND (reference sequence). Trimming took off 7 bases at V and 2 bases at J, with 11 bases between the two ends. The CDR3 loop is CASKGRQQETQYF. The CDR3 DNA sequence: TGTGCCAGTAAAGGCAGGCAGCAAGAGACCCAGTACTTC.

The rearrangement joins TRBV7-5 to TRBJ1-6; the tabulated D call, TRBD1, remains unverified against the DNA. TRBV7-5 is assigned pseudogene status. This CDR3 has 14 amino acids. CDR3 DNA sequence: TGTGCCAGCAGCTCGGGACAAGGTCATTCACCCCTCCACTTT. It yields the protein CASSSGQGHSPLHF.

This clone was recorded once. Other DNA variants within this sample encode the same CDR3. The CDR3 DNA sequence: TGCGCCAGCAGCTTGGCTCGGGGGGGTAACAATGAGCAGTTCTTC. This sequence encodes CASSLARGGNNEQFF. The rearrangement joins TRBV5-1 to TRBJ2-1; TRBD2 aligns across 8 bases. The CDR3 is 15 residues long. Germline CDR1 and CDR2: SGHRS and YFSETQ. V gave up 0 bases and J gave up 5 bases; unmatched junction bases: 4.

The V and J genes are TRBV6-7 and TRBJ2-6, with 10 positions matching TRBD1. TRBV6-7 is given ORF status, its function remaining uncertain. The CDR3 is made up of 23 amino acids. V dropped 6 bases and J dropped 0; count of bases not matched to a gene: 23. CDR3 in amino acids: CASRSGTGVTITQPYSGANVLTF. The CDR3 region has the DNA TGTGCCAGCAGGTCCGGGACAGGGGTCACTATTACTCAACCCTACTCTGGGGCCAACGTCCTGACTTTC.